A selection of T cell receptor beta chains follows, all from one sample in a study of glioma-infiltrating T cells. TCRdb reprocessed the multiplex PCR reads via MiXCR and lists one record per CDR3 protein. This table has under 200,000 distinct CDR3 sequences, under 55% appearing once. Sequencing was performed on glioma tissue, nonneoplastic brain tissue, or PBMCs (not recorded which). The receptors derive from a human donor with low-grade glioma or glioblastoma, undergoing nonglioma brain surgery, or in good health (not recorded which). Both conserved end residues are part of each CDR3. Fields, in order: V gene, D gene, J gene, clone size, CDR3 DNA, CDR3 protein. The D gene is left open where the match is weak. The size of a clone is reported for some rows only, either as once, few or many, or as a class for expanded clones.

V: TRBV6-5; D: TRBD1; J: TRBJ1-2; size: .; DNA: TGTGCCAGCAGATTAGGACAGGGTCGAAGCTACACCTTC; CDR3: CASRLGQGRSYTF
V: TRBV2; D: .; J: TRBJ2-1; size: .; DNA: TGTGCCAGCAGGGCGACAGACTACTCCTACAATGAGCAGTTCTTC; CDR3: CASRATDYSYNEQFF
V: TRBV3-1; D: TRBD2; J: TRBJ2-1; size: .; DNA: TGTGCCAGCAGTGTAGCGGGAGCCATCACCTACAATGAGCAGTTCTTC; CDR3: CASSVAGAITYNEQFF
V: TRBV28; D: TRBD2; J: TRBJ2-5; size: .; DNA: TGTGCCAGCAGTTTAATTGCGGGAGGTGGAGAGACCCAGTACTTC; CDR3: CASSLIAGGGETQYF
V: TRBV3-1; D: .; J: TRBJ1-2; size: few; DNA: TGTGCCAGCAGCCAGGGGCAGAGCTATGGCTACACCTTC; CDR3: CASSQGQSYGYTF
V: TRBV6-1; D: .; J: TRBJ2-5; size: few; DNA: TGTGCCAGCAGTGAAGTGGCTACGGGACATATGTACCAAGAGACCCAGTACTTC; CDR3: CASSEVATGHMYQETQYF
V: TRBV6-2/TRBV6-3; D: .; J: TRBJ2-7; size: many; DNA: TGTGCCAGCAGTTACCCCTCCTACGAGCAGTACTTC; CDR3: CASSYPSYEQYF
V: TRBV18; D: .; J: TRBJ2-5; size: .; DNA: TGTGCCAGCTCACTTGGTCGGGAGACCCAGTACTTC; CDR3: CASSLGRETQYF
V: TRBV28; D: .; J: TRBJ1-1; size: many; DNA: TGTGCCAGTTCGACGGGCACTGAAGCTTTCTTT; CDR3: CASSTGTEAFF
V: TRBV19; D: .; J: TRBJ1-2; size: few; DNA: TGTGCCAGTAGTATTGTTGGGGTCGACTATGGCTACACCTTC; CDR3: CASSIVGVDYGYTF
V: TRBV15; D: .; J: TRBJ2-2; size: many; DNA: TGTGCCACCAGCAGGGGTGGCAGCGGCACCGGGGAGCTGTTTTTT; CDR3: CATSRGGSGTGELFF
V: TRBV28; D: TRBD2; J: TRBJ2-3; size: .; DNA: TGTGCCAGCAGTGATTTAGCGGGACGTGGCACAGATACGCAGTATTTT; CDR3: CASSDLAGRGTDTQYF
V: TRBV2; D: TRBD2; J: TRBJ2-7; size: few; DNA: TGTGCCAGCAGTGAACGACTAGCGGGAAGGAACGAGCAGTACTTC; CDR3: CASSERLAGRNEQYF
V: TRBV24-1; D: .; J: TRBJ2-1; size: .; DNA: TGTGCCACCAGTGATTATAGATACAATGAGCAGTTCTTC; CDR3: CATSDYRYNEQFF
V: TRBV7-8; D: .; J: TRBJ2-7; size: many; DNA: TGTGCCAGCAGCTTACTCGACTACGAGCAGTACTTC; CDR3: CASSLLDYEQYF
V: TRBV2; D: .; J: TRBJ2-1; size: .; DNA: TGTGCCAGCAGTTTTGACGGAGGAGGTATCAATAAGCAGTTCTTC; CDR3: CASSFDGGGINKQFF
V: TRBV20-1; D: .; J: TRBJ2-5; size: many; DNA: TGCAGTGCTAGCTCACAAGAGACCCAGTACTTC; CDR3: CSASSQETQYF
V: TRBV28; D: .; J: TRBJ1-2; size: many; DNA: TGTGCCAGCAGTGCAGGGCATGGCTACACCTTC; CDR3: CASSAGHGYTF
V: TRBV2; D: .; J: TRBJ1-4; size: many; DNA: TGTGCCAGCGAATCCTATGAAAAACTGTTTTTT; CDR3: CASESYEKLFF
V: TRBV20-1; D: .; J: TRBJ1-1; size: many; DNA: TGCAGTGCTAGGTGGGGGAACACTGAAGCTTTCTTT; CDR3: CSARWGNTEAFF
V: TRBV20-1; D: .; J: TRBJ2-3; size: medium-sized; DNA: TGCAGTGCTAGTCCAATACAGCTTCATACTAGCACAGATACGCAGTATTTT; CDR3: CSASPIQLHTSTDTQYF
V: TRBV20-1; D: TRBD2; J: TRBJ2-3; size: many; DNA: TGCAGTGCCCGACCCCGGGGACTAGCGGGAGCGGATACGCAGTATTTT; CDR3: CSARPRGLAGADTQYF
V: TRBV19; D: .; J: TRBJ1-1; size: few; DNA: TGTGCCAGTAGTAATCACCGGGTCCCGGGCACTGAAGCTTTCTTT; CDR3: CASSNHRVPGTEAFF
V: TRBV12-3/TRBV12-4; D: .; J: TRBJ2-3; size: few; DNA: TGTGCCAGCAGTTTCAGGGGCACAGATACGCAGTATTTT; CDR3: CASSFRGTDTQYF
V: TRBV12-3/TRBV12-4; D: TRBD2; J: TRBJ2-1; size: .; DNA: TGTGCCAGCAGTTCTAGCGGAGGCTCCTACAATGAGGAGTTCTTC; CDR3: CASSSSGGSYNEEFF
V: TRBV7-8; D: .; J: TRBJ1-2; size: many; DNA: TGTGCCAGCAGCTCAGGGCGGGAAAACTATGGCTACACCTTC; CDR3: CASSSGRENYGYTF
V: TRBV19; D: .; J: TRBJ2-7; size: .; DNA: TGTGCCAGTAGTGCCCGAAGTCCCTACGAGCAGTACTTC; CDR3: CASSARSPYEQYF
V: TRBV2; D: TRBD1; J: TRBJ2-7; size: many; DNA: TGTGCCAGCAGTGGACAGGGAAGCGAGCAGTACTTC; CDR3: CASSGQGSEQYF
V: TRBV12-3/TRBV12-4; D: TRBD2; J: TRBJ2-2; size: few; DNA: TGTGCCAGCGGGGGCCTAGCGGGAGGGCCCGGGGAGCTGTTTTTT; CDR3: CASGGLAGGPGELFF
V: TRBV4-1; D: .; J: TRBJ2-2; size: many; DNA: TGCGCCAGCAGCCAACCCGGACGCACCGGGGAGCTGTTTTTT; CDR3: CASSQPGRTGELFF
V: TRBV7-9; D: .; J: TRBJ1-3; size: .; DNA: TGTGCCAGCAGTCGTTACGGAAACACCATATATTTT; CDR3: CASSRYGNTIYF
V: TRBV29-1; D: .; J: TRBJ1-1; size: .; DNA: TGCAGCGTTCAGACGGACTTCAACACTGAAGCTTTCTTT; CDR3: CSVQTDFNTEAFF
V: TRBV4-1; D: .; J: TRBJ1-3; size: .; DNA: TGCGCCAGCAGGGAGGAAATCTCTGGAAACACCATATATTTT; CDR3: CASREEISGNTIYF
V: TRBV19; D: .; J: TRBJ1-5; size: .; DNA: TGTGCCAGTAGGAAAACCAGGGGACCTAATCAGCCCCAGCATTTT; CDR3: CASRKTRGPNQPQHF
V: TRBV5-1; D: TRBD1; J: TRBJ2-3; size: .; DNA: TGCGCCAGCAGCGTAGCCGACAGGGGGGGTTCAGATACGCAGTATTTT; CDR3: CASSVADRGGSDTQYF
V: TRBV7-2; D: TRBD2; J: TRBJ2-1; size: many; DNA: TGTGCCAGCAGCTTAGCCATAGCGGGAGGGTCCTACAATGAGCAGTTCTTC; CDR3: CASSLAIAGGSYNEQFF
V: TRBV5-1; D: .; J: TRBJ2-3; size: few; DNA: TGCGCCAGCAGCCGGGACTTCACAGATACGCAGTATTTT; CDR3: CASSRDFTDTQYF
V: TRBV27; D: .; J: TRBJ2-1; size: .; DNA: TGTGCCAGCAGTGGGCCGGGACTTCAGCAGTTCTTC; CDR3: CASSGPGLQQFF
V: TRBV15; D: .; J: TRBJ1-1; size: .; DNA: TGTGCCACCAGTGGTGTAGCGGGGCGCACTGAAGATTTCTTT; CDR3: CATSGVAGRTEDFF
V: TRBV10-3; D: .; J: TRBJ2-1; size: few; DNA: TGTGCCTCAAATGCCGGGACGGAGTCGTACAATGAGCAGTTCTTC; CDR3: CASNAGTESYNEQFF
V: TRBV4-1; D: .; J: TRBJ2-7; size: .; DNA: TGCGCCAGCAGCCAAGGGACGGAAGCCTACGAGCAGTACTTC; CDR3: CASSQGTEAYEQYF
V: TRBV5-1; D: .; J: TRBJ1-2; size: once; DNA: TGCGTTAGCAGCTTGATGGGTGTCGAAAACTATGGCTACACCTTC; CDR3: CVSSLMGVENYGYTF
V: TRBV29-1; D: TRBD1; J: TRBJ1-1; size: few; DNA: TGCAGCGTTGCGGACAGGCTGAACACTGAAGCTTTCTTT; CDR3: CSVADRLNTEAFF
V: TRBV7-8; D: .; J: TRBJ2-7; size: .; DNA: TGTGCCAGCAGCCTCTCTGGCGGCCAGCCCTACGAGCAGTACTTC; CDR3: CASSLSGGQPYEQYF
V: TRBV24-1; D: .; J: TRBJ1-1; size: .; DNA: TGTGCCAACAGTGATCCCGGCACTGAAGCTTTCTTT; CDR3: CANSDPGTEAFF
V: TRBV5-1; D: .; J: TRBJ2-3; size: .; DNA: TGCGCCAGCATCTTGGCAGGGGACCACACAGATACGCAGTATTTT; CDR3: CASILAGDHTDTQYF
V: TRBV7-9; D: TRBD2; J: TRBJ2-3; size: .; DNA: TGTGCCAGCGGCCCAGGACTAGTAGATACGCAGTATTTT; CDR3: CASGPGLVDTQYF
V: TRBV29-1; D: .; J: TRBJ1-1; size: .; DNA: TGCAGCGTTGGAAAGGGGGGTCCAAACACTGAAGCTTTCTTT; CDR3: CSVGKGGPNTEAFF
V: TRBV28; D: TRBD1; J: TRBJ2-7; size: many; DNA: TGTGCCAGCAGTTTCTTTCAGGGGGTTATCGAGCAGTACTTC; CDR3: CASSFFQGVIEQYF
V: TRBV12-3/TRBV12-4; D: TRBD1; J: TRBJ1-3; size: .; DNA: TGTGCCAGCAGTTTTTCCGGACAGGGCATTGGAAACACCATATATTTT; CDR3: CASSFSGQGIGNTIYF
V: TRBV19; D: .; J: TRBJ2-3; size: few; DNA: TGTGCCAGTATTGTGGACCGCCTTAACCGGTATTTT; CDR3: CASIVDRLNRYF
V: TRBV12-3/TRBV12-4; D: .; J: TRBJ1-5; size: .; DNA: TGTGCCAGCAGCCCGACTCCCGGGGATCAGCCCCAGCATTTT; CDR3: CASSPTPGDQPQHF
V: TRBV20-1; D: TRBD2; J: TRBJ2-7; size: many; DNA: TGCAGTGCTAGAGCGGGAGGGGAGCACGAGCAGTACTTC; CDR3: CSARAGGEHEQYF
V: TRBV20-1; D: .; J: TRBJ2-3; size: .; DNA: TGCAGTGCCCGAACGGCGAGGGTGCCGACTGCAGGGGCTAGCACATATACGCAGTATTTT; CDR3: CSARTARVPTAGASTYTQYF
V: TRBV27; D: .; J: TRBJ1-2; size: many; DNA: TGTGCCAGCAGTTCGGCAGGAAGCTATGGCTACACCTTC; CDR3: CASSSAGSYGYTF